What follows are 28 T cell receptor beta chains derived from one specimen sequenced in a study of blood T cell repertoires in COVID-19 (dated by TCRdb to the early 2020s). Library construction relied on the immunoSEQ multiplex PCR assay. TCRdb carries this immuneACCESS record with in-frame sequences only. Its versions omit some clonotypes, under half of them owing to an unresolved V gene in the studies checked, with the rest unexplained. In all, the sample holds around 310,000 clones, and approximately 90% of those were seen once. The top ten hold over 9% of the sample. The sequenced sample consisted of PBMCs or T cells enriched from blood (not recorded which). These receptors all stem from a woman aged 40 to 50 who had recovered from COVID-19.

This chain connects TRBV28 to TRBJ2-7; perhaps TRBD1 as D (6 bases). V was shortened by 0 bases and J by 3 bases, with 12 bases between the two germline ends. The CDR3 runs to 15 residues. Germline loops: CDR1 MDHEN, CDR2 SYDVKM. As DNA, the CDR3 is TGTGCCAGCAGTTTATGGGGGGCCCTAAACTACGAGCAGTACTTC. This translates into CASSLWGALNYEQYF.

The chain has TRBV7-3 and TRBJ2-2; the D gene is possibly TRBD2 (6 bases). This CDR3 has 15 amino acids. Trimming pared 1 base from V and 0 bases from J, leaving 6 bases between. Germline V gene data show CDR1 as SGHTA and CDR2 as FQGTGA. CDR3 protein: CASSLSGTNTGELFF. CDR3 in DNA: TGTGCCAGCAGCTTAAGCGGGACGAACACCGGGGAGCTGTTTTTT.

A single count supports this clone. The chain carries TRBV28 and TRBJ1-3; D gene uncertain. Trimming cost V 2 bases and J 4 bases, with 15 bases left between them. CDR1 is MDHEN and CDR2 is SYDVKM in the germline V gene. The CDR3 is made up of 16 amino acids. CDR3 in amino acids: CASSLSGRVRGNTIYF. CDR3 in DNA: TGTGCCAGCAGTTTAAGTGGCCGGGTGAGGGGAAACACCATATATTTT.

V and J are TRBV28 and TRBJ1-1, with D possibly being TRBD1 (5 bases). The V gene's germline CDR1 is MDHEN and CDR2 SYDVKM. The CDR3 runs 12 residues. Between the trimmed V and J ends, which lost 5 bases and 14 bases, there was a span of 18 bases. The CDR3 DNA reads TGTGCCAGCAGTACCCCTAACCGTCAGGGCTTCTTT. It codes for CASSTPNRQGFF. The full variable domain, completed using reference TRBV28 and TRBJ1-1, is DVKVTQSSRYLVKRTGEKVFLECVQDMDHENMFWYRQDPGLGLRLIYFSYDVKMKEKGDIPEGYSVSREKKERFSLILESASTNQTSMYLCASSTPNRQGFFGQGTRLTVV.

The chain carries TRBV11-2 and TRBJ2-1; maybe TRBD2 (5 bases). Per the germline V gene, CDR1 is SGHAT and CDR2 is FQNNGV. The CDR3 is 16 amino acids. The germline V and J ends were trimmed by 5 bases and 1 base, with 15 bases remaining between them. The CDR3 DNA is TGTGCCAGCAGCCAAATCGTTAGCGTTTCCTACAATGAGCAGTTCTTC. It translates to CASSQIVSVSYNEQFF.

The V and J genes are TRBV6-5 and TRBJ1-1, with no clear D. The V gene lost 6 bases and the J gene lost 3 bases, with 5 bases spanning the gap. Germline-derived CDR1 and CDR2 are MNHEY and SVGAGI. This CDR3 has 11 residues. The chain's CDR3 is CASRDYTEAFF. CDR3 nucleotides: TGTGCCAGCAGAGACTACACTGAAGCTTTCTTT.

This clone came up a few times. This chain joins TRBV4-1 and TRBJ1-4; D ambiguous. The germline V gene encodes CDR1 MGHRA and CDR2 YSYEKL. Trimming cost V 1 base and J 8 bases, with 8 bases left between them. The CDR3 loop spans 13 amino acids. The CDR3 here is CASSQGVEEKLFF. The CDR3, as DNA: TGCGCCAGCAGCCAAGGGGTGGAGGAAAAACTGTTTTTT.

This CDR3 is CASSLSSTDTQYF. The CDR3, as DNA: TGTGCCAGCAGCTTATCGAGCACAGATACGCAGTATTTT. The chain recombines TRBV11-3 with TRBJ2-3, with D hard to call. V lost 2 bases and J lost 0, with 3 bases in between. The CDR3 covers 13 residues. Germline V gene data show CDR1 as SGHNT and CDR2 as YENEEA.

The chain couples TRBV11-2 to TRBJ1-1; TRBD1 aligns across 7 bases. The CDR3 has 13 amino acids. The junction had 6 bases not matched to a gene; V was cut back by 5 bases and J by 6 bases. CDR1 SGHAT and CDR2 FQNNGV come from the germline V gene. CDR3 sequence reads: CASSIGGSAEAFF. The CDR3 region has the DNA TGTGCCAGCAGCATAGGGGGCAGCGCTGAAGCTTTCTTT.

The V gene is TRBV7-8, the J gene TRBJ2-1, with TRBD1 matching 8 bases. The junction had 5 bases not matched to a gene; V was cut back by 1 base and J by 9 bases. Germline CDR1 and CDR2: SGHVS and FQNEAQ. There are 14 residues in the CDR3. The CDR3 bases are TGTGCCAGCAGCTTAGGCCCAGACAGGGGTGAGCAGTTCTTC. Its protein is CASSLGPDRGEQFF. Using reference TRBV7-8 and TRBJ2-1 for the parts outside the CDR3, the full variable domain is GAGVSQSPRYKVAKRGQDVALRCDPISGHVSLFWYQQALGQGPEFLTYFQNEAQLDKSGLPSDRFFAERPEGSVSTLKIQRTQQEDSAVYLCASSLGPDRGEQFFGPGTRLTVL.

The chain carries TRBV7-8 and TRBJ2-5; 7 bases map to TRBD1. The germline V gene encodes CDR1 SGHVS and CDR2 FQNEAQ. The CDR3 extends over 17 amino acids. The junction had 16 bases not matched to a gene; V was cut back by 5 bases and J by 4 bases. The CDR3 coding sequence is TGTGCCAGCAGCCACCTCCGACAGGGTTTTTTAGGAGAGACCCAGTACTTC. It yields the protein CASSHLRQGFLGETQYF.

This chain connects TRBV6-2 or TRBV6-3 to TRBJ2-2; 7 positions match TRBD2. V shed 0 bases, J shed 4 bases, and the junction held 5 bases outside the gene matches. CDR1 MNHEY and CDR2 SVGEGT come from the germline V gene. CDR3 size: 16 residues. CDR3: CASSYSGGSGTGELFF. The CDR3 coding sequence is TGTGCCAGCAGTTACTCTGGCGGGAGTGGCACCGGGGAGCTGTTTTTT.

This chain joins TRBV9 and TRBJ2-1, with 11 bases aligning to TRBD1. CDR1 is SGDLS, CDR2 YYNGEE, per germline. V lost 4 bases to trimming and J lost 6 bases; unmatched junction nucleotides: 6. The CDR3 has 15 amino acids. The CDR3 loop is CASSSGTGGFNEQFF. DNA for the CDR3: TGTGCCAGCAGCTCCGGGACAGGGGGATTCAATGAGCAGTTCTTC.

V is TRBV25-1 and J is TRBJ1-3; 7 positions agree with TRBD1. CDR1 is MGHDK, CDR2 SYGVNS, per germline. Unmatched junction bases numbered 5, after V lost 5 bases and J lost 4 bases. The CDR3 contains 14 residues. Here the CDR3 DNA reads TGTGCCAGCAGTATCACAGGGGCCGGAAACACCATATATTTT. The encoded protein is CASSITGAGNTIYF.

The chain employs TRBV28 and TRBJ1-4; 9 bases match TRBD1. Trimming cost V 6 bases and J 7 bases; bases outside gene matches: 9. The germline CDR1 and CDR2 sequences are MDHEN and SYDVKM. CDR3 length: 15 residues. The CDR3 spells CASRNRGPNSEKLFF. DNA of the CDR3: TGTGCCAGCAGAAACAGGGGGCCCAATTCTGAAAAACTGTTTTTT.

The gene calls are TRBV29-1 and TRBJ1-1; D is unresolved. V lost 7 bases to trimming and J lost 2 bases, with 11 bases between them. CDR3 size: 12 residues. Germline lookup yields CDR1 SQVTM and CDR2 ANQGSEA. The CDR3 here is CSARRTNTEAFF. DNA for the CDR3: TGCAGCGCCAGGAGGACTAACACTGAAGCTTTCTTT.

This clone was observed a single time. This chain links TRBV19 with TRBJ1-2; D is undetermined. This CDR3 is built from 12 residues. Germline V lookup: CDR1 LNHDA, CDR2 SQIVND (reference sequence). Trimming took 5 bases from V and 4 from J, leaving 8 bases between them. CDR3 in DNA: TGTGCCAGTAGTCGCGGAGGCTATGGCTACACCTTC. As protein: CASSRGGYGYTF.

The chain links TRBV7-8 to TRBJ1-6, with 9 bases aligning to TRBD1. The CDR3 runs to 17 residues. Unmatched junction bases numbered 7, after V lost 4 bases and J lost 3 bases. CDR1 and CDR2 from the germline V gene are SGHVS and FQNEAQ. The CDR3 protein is CASSSRDRVNYNSPLHF. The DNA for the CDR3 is TGTGCCAGCAGCTCTAGGGACAGGGTGAACTATAATTCACCCCTCCACTTT.

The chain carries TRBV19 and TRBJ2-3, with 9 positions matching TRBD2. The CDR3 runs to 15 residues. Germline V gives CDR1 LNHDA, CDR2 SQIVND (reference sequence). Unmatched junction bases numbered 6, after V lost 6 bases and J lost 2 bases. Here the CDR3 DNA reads TGTGCCAGTAGGTCCCTAGCGGGGAACACAGATACGCAGTATTTT. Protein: CASRSLAGNTDTQYF.

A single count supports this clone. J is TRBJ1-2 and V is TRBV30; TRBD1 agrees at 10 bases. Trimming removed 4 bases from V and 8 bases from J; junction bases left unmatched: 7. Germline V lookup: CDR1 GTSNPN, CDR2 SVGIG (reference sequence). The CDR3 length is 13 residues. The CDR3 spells CAWTPGTGVGYTF. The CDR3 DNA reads TGTGCCTGGACTCCCGGGACAGGGGTAGGCTACACCTTC.

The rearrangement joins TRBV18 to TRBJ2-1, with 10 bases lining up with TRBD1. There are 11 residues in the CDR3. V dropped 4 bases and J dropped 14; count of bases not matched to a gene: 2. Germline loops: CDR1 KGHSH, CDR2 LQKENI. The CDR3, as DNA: TGTGCCAGCTCACTGGACAGGGGGGAGTTCTTC. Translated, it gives CASSLDRGEFF.

CDR3 sequence reads: CASSPTGGDYGYTF. CDR3 sequence (DNA): TGTGCCAGCAGCCCTACAGGGGGCGACTATGGCTACACCTTC. The chain has TRBV7-3 and TRBJ1-2, with TRBD1 matching over 9 bases. The CDR3 loop spans 14 amino acids. V was clipped by 5 bases and J by 3 bases; unmatched bases: 4. Germline V gene lookup returns CDR1 SGHTA and CDR2 FQGTGA. The whole variable domain, remainder taken from reference TRBV7-3 and TRBJ1-2, is GAGVSQTPSNKVTEKGKYVELRCDPISGHTALYWYRQSLGQGPEFLIYFQGTGAADDSGLPNDRFFAVRPEGSVSTLKIQRTERGDSAVYLCASSPTGGDYGYTFGSGTRLTVV.

CDR3: CASPDRVGMNTEAFF. CDR3 DNA: TGTGCCAGCCCTGACAGGGTAGGGATGAACACTGAAGCTTTCTTT. This chain links TRBV2 with TRBJ1-1; TRBD1 matches at 7 bases. This CDR3 has 15 amino acids. Germline V gene data show CDR1 as SNHLY and CDR2 as FYNNEI. V dropped 8 bases and J dropped 0; count of bases not matched to a gene: 9. Full variable domain (missing parts from reference TRBV2 and TRBJ1-1): EPEVTQTPSHQVTQMGQEVILRCVPISNHLYFYWYRQILGQKVEFLVSFYNNEISEKSEIFDDQFSVERPDGSNFTLKIRSTKLEDSAMYFCASPDRVGMNTEAFFGQGTRLTVV.

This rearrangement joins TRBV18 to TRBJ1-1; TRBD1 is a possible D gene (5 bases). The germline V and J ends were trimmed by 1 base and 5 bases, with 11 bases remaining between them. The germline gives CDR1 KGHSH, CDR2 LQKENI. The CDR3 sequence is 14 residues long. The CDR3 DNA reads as TGTGCCAGCTCACCACTAGTCAGGGTGACTGAAGCTTTCTTT. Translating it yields CASSPLVRVTEAFF.

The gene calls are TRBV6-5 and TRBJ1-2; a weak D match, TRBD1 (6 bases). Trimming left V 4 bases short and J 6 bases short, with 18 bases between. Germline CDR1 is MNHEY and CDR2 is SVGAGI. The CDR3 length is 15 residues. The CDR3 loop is CASSFFRGNYDGYTF. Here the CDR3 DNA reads TGTGCCAGCAGTTTTTTCAGGGGAAACTATGATGGCTACACCTTC.

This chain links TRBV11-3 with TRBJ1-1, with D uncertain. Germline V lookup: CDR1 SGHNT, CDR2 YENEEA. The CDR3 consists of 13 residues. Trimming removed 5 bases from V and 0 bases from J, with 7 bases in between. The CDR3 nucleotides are TGTGCCAGCAGCCACAATATGAACACTGAAGCTTTCTTT. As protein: CASSHNMNTEAFF.

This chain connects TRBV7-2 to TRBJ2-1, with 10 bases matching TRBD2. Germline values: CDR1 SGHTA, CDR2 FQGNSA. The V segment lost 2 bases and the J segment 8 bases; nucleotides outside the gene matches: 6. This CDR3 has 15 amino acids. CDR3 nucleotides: TGTGCCAGCAGCTTACTAGCGGGGGACCACGATGAGCAGTTCTTC. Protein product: CASSLLAGDHDEQFF.

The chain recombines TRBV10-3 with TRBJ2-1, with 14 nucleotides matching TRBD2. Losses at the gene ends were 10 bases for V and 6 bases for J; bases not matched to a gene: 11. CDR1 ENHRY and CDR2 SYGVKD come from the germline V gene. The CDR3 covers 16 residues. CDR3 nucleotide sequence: TGTGCCAGTCGACTAGCGGGGGGGCTCTCGAGCAATGAGCAGTTCTTC. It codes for CASRLAGGLSSNEQFF.